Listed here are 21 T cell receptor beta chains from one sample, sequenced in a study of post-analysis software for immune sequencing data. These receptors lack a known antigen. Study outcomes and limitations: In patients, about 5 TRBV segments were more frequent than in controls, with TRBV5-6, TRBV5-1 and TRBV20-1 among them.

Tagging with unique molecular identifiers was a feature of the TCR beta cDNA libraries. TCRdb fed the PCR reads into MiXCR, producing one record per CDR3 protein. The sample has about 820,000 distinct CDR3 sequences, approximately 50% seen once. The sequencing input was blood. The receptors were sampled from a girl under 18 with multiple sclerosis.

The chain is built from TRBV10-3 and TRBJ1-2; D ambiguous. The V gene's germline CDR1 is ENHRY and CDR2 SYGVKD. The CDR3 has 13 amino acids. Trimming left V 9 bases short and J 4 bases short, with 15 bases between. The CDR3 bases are TGTGCCATTACACCTGAGGGCGGCTATGGCTACACCTTC. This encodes CAITPEGGYGYTF.

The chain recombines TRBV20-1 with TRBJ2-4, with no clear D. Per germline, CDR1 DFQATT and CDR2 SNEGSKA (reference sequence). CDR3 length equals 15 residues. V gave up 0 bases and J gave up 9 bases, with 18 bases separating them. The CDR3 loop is CSARESSTYGSIQYF. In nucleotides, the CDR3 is TGCAGTGCTAGAGAATCGTCCACTTATGGATCCATTCAGTACTTC.

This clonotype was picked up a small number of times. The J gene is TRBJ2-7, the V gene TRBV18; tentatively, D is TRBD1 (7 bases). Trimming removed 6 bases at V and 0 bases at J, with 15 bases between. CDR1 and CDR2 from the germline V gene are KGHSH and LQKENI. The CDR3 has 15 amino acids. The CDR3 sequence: CASSAGTESSYEQYF. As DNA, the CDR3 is TGTGCCAGCTCGGCGGGGACAGAGAGCTCCTACGAGCAGTACTTC.

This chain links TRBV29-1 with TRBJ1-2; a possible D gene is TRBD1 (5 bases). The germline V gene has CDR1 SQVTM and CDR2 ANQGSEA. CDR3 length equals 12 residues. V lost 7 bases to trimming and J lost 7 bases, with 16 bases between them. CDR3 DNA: TGCAGCGCCGGCGGGGGATGGGCTGGCTACACCTTC. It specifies CSAGGGWAGYTF.

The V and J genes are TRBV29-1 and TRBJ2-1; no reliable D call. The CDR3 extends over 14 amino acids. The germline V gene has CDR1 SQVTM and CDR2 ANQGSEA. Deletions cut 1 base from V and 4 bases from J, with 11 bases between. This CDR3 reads CSVEGELSYNEQFF. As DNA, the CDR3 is TGCAGCGTTGAAGGAGAACTATCGTACAATGAGCAGTTCTTC.

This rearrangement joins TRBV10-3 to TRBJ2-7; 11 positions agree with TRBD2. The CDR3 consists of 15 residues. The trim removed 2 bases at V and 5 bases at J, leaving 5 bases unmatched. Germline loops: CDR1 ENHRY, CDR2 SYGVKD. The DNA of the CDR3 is TGTGCCATCAGTGAGAGTAGCGGGAGGGCCAACGAGCAGTACTTC. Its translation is CAISESSGRANEQYF.

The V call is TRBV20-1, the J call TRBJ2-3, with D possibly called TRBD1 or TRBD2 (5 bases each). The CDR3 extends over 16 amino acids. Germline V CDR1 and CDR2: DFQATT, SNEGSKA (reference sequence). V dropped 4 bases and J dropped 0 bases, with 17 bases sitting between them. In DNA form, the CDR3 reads TGCAGTGCTACACATTCCGGGACGGATAGCACAGATACGCAGTATTTT. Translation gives CSATHSGTDSTDTQYF.

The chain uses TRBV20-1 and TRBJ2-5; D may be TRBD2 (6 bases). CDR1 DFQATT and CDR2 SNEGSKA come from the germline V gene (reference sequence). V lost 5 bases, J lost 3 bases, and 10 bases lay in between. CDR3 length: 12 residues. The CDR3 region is CSAYRLEETQYF. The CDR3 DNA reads TGCAGTGCTTATCGACTAGAAGAGACCCAGTACTTC.

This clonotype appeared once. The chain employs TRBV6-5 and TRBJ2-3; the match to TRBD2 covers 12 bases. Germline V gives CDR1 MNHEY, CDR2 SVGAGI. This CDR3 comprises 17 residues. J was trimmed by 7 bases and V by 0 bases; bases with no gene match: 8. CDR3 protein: CASSYSPASGGANTQYF. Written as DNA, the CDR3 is TGTGCCAGCAGTTACTCCCCGGCTAGCGGGGGGGCAAATACGCAGTATTTT.

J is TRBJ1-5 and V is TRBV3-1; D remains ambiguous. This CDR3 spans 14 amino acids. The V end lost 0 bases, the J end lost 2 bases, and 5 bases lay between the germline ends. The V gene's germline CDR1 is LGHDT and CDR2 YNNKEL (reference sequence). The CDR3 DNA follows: TGTGCCAGCAGCCAAGAAAGAGGCAATCAGCCCCAGCATTTT. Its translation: CASSQERGNQPQHF. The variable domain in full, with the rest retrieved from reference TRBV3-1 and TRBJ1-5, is DTAVSQTPKYLVTQMGNDKSIKCEQNLGHDTMYWYKQDSKKFLKIMFSYNNKELIINETVPNRFSPKSPDKAHLNLHINSLELGDSAVYFCASSQERGNQPQHFGDGTRLSIL.

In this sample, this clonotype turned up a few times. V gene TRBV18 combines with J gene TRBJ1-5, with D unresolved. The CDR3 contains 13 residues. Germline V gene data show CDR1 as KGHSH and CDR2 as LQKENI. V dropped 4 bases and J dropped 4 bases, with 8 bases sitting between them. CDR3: CASSQKGNQPQHF. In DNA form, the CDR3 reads TGTGCCAGCTCACAGAAAGGAAATCAGCCCCAGCATTTT.

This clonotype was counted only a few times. The CDR3 nucleotides read TGTGCCAGCAGCTTGATACTAGCAATCCACAATGAGCAGTTCTTC. Its translation: CASSLILAIHNEQFF. The chain has TRBV5-5 and TRBJ2-1; tentatively, D is TRBD2 (6 bases). Trimming took off 1 base at V and 5 bases at J, with 13 bases between the two ends. Germline CDR1 and CDR2: SGHKS and YYEKEE (reference sequence). The length of the CDR3 is 15 residues.

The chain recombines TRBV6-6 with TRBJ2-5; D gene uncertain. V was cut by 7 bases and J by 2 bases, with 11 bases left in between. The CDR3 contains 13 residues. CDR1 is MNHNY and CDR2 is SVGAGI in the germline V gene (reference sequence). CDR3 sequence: CASIEGVQETQYF. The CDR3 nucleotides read TGTGCCAGCATCGAAGGCGTTCAAGAGACCCAGTACTTC.

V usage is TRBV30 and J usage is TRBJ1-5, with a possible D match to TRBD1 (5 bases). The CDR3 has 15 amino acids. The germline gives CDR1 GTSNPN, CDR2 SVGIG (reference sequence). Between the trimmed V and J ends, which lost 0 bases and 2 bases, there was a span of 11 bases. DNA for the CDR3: TGTGCCTGGAGTGTATCGGTGGGGGGCAATCAGCCCCAGCATTTT. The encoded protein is CAWSVSVGGNQPQHF.

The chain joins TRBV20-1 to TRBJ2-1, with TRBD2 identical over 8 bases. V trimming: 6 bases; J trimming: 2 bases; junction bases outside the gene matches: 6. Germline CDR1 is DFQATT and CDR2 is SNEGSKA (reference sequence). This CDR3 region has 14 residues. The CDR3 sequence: CSAQPGLAYNEQFF. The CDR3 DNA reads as TGCAGTGCCCAACCGGGACTAGCCTACAATGAGCAGTTCTTC.

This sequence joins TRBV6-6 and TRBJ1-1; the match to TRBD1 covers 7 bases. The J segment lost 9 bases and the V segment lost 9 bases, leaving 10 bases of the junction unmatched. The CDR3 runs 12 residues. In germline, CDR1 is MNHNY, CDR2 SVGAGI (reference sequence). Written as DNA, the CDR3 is TGTGCCAGTATGGGCGGGGGACAGAAAGCTTTCTTT. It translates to CASMGGGQKAFF.

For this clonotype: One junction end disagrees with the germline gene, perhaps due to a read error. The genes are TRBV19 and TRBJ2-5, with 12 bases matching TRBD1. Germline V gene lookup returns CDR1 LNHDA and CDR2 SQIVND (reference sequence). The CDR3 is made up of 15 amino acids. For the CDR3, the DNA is TGTGCCAGCAGTATTGGGGACAGGGGGCAGGAGACCCAGTACTTC. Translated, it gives CASSIGDRGQETQYF.

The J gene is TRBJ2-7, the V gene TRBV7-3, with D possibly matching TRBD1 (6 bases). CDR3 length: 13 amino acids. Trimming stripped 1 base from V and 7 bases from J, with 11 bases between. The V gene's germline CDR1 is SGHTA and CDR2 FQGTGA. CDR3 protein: CASSLKGQNEQYF. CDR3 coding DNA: TGTGCCAGCAGCTTAAAGGGACAAAATGAGCAGTACTTC.

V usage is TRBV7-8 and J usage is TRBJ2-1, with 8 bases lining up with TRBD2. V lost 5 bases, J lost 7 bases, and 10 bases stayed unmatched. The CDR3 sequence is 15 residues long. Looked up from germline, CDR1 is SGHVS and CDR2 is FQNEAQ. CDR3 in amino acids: CASSHNSGSANEQFF. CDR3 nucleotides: TGTGCCAGCAGCCACAACAGCGGGAGTGCGAATGAGCAGTTCTTC.

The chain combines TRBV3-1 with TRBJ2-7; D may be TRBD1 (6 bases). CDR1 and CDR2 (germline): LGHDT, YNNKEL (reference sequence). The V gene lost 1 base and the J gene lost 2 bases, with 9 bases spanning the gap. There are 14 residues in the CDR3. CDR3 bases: TGTGCCAGCAGCCAAGTTGAGGGGGCCTACGAGCAGTACTTC. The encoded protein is CASSQVEGAYEQYF.

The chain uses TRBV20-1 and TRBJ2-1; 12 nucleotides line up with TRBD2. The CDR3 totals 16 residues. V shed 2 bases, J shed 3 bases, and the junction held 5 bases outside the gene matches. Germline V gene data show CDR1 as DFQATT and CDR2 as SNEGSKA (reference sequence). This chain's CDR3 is CSARREGLAGYNEQFF. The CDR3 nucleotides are TGCAGTGCTAGACGAGAGGGACTAGCGGGCTACAATGAGCAGTTCTTC.